This TCR beta chain was identified during a study of T-cell memory formation after mild COVID-19. This CDR3 region has 17 residues. Germline V lookup: CDR1 LNHDA, CDR2 SQIVND (reference sequence). V lost 6 bases, J lost 2 bases, and 22 bases lay in between. Study conclusions and caveats: CD4+ clones that contracted lay mainly in CM and EM; CD8+ ones lay in EMRA. From day 15 to 85, contracting clones were balanced between CD4 and CD8, whereas later expanders leaned toward CD4+. Some SARS-CoV-2-responding clones were already detected in memory before infection.

Using constant-segment primers, 5'RACE produced TCR alpha and TCR beta cDNA libraries carrying sample barcodes and UMIs. MiXCR, applied by TCRdb to the 5' RACE reads, yields one record per CDR3 protein. The table includes 350,000 to 400,000 distinct CDR3 sequences, roughly 20% detected once. For this clonotype: Its antigen is undetermined.

The specimen was PBMCs or a T cell subset sorted from them (not recorded which). V is TRBV19 and J is TRBJ1-1; the D gene is possibly TRBD1 (6 bases). This clonotype originated in an adult woman who had mild COVID-19 (a few samples of this study predate the infection). Cell type and time point are not known. The CDR3 DNA reads TGTGCCAGTAGGGGGGAAACTGGACAGCCGGGAAACACTGAAGCTTTCTTT. Protein product: CASRGETGQPGNTEAFF.